The clone carrying this T cell receptor (beta chain) was counted a few times. These data belong to a study of T-cell reconstitution after alpha-beta-depleted transplantation in children. The CDR3 consists of 16 residues. V dropped 2 bases and J dropped 6; count of bases not matched to a gene: 7. Germline V gives CDR1 ENHRY, CDR2 SYGVKD. The authors prepared the TCRbeta library with unique molecular identifiers. MiXCR was run by TCRdb on the PCR reads, yielding one entry per CDR3 protein. The table lists around 530,000 distinct CDR3 sequences, around a third of them singletons. Here the sequenced sample was PBMCs from the stem cell graft donor, taken from the stem cell graft. This clonotype originated in a human donor who donated a stem cell graft to a child with aplastic anemia. The chain links TRBV10-3 to TRBJ2-1, with 10 nucleotides matching TRBD2. The CDR3 is CAISEAGLAVSNEQFF. The CDR3 DNA sequence: TGTGCCATCAGTGAGGCCGGACTAGCGGTAAGCAATGAGCAGTTCTTC.